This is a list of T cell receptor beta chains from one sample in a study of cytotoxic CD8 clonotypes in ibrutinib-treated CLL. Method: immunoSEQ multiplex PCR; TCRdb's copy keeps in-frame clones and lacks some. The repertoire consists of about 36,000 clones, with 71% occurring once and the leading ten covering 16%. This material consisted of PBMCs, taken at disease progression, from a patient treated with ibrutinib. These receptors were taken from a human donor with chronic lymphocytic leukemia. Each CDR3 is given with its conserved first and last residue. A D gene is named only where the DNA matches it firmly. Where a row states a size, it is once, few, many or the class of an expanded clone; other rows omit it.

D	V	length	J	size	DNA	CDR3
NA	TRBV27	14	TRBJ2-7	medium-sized	TGTGCCAGCAGTTTAGTCCGGGGTTTCGGCGAGCAGTACTTC	CASSLVRGFGEQYF
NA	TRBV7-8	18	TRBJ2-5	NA	TGTGCCAGCAGCCCGATGCGGGGGCGGGGGACCCCAATAGAGACCCAGTACTTC	CASSPMRGRGTPIETQYF
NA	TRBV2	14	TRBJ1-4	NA	TGTGCCAGCAGTAAGGGTTTAGTGGGCGAAAAACTGTTTTTT	CASSKGLVGEKLFF
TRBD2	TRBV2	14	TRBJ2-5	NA	TGTGCCCCCGGGGGGCGGGGGGGCCCGGAGACCCAGTACTTC	CAPGGRGGPETQYF
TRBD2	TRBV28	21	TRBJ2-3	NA	TGTGCCAGCAGTTTAGGTTCCCCGGGACTAGCGGGGGGATCGAGCACAGATACGCAGTATTTT	CASSLGSPGLAGGSSTDTQYF
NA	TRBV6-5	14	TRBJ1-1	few	TGTGCCAGCAGGGGGGGGTCGGGAAGGTCTGAAGCTTTCTTT	CASRGGSGRSEAFF
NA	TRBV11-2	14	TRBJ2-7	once	TGTGCCAGCAGCTTAAACTGGGATACCGGCGAGCAGTACTTC	CASSLNWDTGEQYF
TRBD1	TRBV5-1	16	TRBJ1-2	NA	TGCGCCAGCAGCTCCTCCCCGACAGGGGAGCCCTATGGCTACACCTTC	CASSSSPTGEPYGYTF
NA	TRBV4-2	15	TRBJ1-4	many	TGTGCCAGCAGCCAAGATTGGGACCTTGATGAAAAACTGTTTTTT	CASSQDWDLDEKLFF
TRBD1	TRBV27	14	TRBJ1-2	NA	TGTGCCAGCAGTAATCCCGGGACAGTTGGTGGCTACACCTTC	CASSNPGTVGGYTF
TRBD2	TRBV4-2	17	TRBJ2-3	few	TGTGCCAGCAGCCAGGGTGGACTAGCGGGGGTCCAGGTGATGCAGTATTTT	CASSQGGLAGVQVMQYF
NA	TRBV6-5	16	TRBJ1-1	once	TGTGCCAGCAGTTACCTCTCCCGGGGGACGAGCACTGAAGCTTTCTTT	CASSYLSRGTSTEAFF
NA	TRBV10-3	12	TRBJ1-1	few	TGTGCCATCAGAAACGGGGGGACTGAAGCTTTCTTT	CAIRNGGTEAFF
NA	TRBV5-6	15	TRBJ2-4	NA	TGTGCCAGCAGCGTGGACGGACTAGCCAAAAACATTCAGTACTTC	CASSVDGLAKNIQYF
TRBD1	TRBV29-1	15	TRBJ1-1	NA	TGCAGCTCGCCCGGGACAGGGGGTGGGAACACTGAAGCTTTCTTT	CSSPGTGGGNTEAFF
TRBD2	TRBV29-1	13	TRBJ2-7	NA	TGCAGCGTTGAGCTTTGGGTGGGAGGGGAGCAGTACTTC	CSVELWVGGEQYF
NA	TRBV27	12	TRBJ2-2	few	TGTGCCAGCAGCCCGAACCGTGGGGAGCTGTTTTTT	CASSPNRGELFF
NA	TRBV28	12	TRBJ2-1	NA	TGTGCCAGCAGTTTATGGCGCGATGAGCAGTTCTTC	CASSLWRDEQFF
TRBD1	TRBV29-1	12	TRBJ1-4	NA	TGCAGCGTTGGCAGGGGGGATGAAAAACTGTTTTTT	CSVGRGDEKLFF
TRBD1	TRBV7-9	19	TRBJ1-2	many	TGTGCCAGCAGCTTACCCGGCTTGGACAGGGGGCCAGATGGCTATGGCTACACCTTC	CASSLPGLDRGPDGYGYTF
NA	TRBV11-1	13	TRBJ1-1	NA	TGTGCCAGCAGCTTAGTCTTCGTCACTGAAGCTTTCTTT	CASSLVFVTEAFF
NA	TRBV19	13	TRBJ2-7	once	TGTGCCAGTAGTCAGGGGCTCCCTTACGAGCAGTACTTC	CASSQGLPYEQYF
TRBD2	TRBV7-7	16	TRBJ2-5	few	TGTGCCAGCAGCCCCCTGGGGCGGGGGGTCGGGGAGACCCAGTACTTC	CASSPLGRGVGETQYF
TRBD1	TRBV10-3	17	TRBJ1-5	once	TGTGCCATCAGTGAGTCGAACGCAGGGGGGAGCAATCAGCCCCAGCATTTT	CAISESNAGGSNQPQHF
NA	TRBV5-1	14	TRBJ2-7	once	TGCGCCAGCAGCCGGGTCCCTGGGACCTACGAGCAGTACTTC	CASSRVPGTYEQYF
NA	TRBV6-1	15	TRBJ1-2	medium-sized	TGTGCCAGCAGTGAATCAATTTGGGTCGGGTACGGCTACACCTTC	CASSESIWVGYGYTF
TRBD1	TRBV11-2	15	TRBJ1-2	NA	TGTGCCAGCAGCGAGACAGGGGGCGCCGTCCATGGCTACACCTTC	CASSETGGAVHGYTF
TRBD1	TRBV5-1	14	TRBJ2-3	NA	TGCGCCAGCACAAGACAGGGCGGCACAGATACGCAGTATTTT	CASTRQGGTDTQYF
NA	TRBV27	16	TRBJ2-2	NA	TGTGCCAGCCATACGGGCCTCACCTCTAGCACCGGGGAGCTGTTTTTT	CASHTGLTSSTGELFF
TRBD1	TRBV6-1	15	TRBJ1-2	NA	TGTGCCAGCAGTGAAGGGGACAGGGGACTCTATGGCTACACCTTC	CASSEGDRGLYGYTF
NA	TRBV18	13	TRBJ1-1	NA	TGTGCCAGCTCACAGCTAGGATACACTGAAGCTTTCTTT	CASSQLGYTEAFF
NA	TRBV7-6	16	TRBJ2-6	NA	TGTGCCAGCAGCCCCAGAGACAGCTCTGGGGCCAACGTCCTGACTTTC	CASSPRDSSGANVLTF
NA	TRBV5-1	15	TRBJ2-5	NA	TGCGCCAGCAGCTTGGCGGGGACCGTCGGGGAGACCCAGTACTTC	CASSLAGTVGETQYF
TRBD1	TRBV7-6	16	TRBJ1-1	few	TGTGCCAGCAGTTTAACCACCCCGGGACAGGGTACTGAAGCTTTCTTT	CASSLTTPGQGTEAFF
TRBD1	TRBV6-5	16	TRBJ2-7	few	TGTGCCAGCAGTTACTCCTACGGGACAGGGAACTACGAGCAGTACTTC	CASSYSYGTGNYEQYF
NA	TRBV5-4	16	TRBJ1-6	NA	TGTGCCAGCAGCTTGGGGCGGGGAGGCAGGGATTCACCCCTCCACTTT	CASSLGRGGRDSPLHF
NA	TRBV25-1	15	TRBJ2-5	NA	TGTGCCAGCAGTGACAACAAGGGGGTGGGAGAGACCCAGTACTTC	CASSDNKGVGETQYF